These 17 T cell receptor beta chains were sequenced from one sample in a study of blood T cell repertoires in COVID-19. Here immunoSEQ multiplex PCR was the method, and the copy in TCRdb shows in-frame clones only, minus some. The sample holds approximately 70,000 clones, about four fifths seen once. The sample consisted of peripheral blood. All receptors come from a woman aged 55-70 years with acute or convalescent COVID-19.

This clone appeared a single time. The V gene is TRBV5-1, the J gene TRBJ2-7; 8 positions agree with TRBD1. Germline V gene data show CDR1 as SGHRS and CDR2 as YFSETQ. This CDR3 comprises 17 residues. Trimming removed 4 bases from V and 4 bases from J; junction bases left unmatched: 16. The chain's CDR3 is CASSRQPGQDSSYEQYF. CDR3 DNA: TGCGCCAGCAGCCGACAGCCGGGACAGGATTCATCTTACGAGCAGTACTTC.

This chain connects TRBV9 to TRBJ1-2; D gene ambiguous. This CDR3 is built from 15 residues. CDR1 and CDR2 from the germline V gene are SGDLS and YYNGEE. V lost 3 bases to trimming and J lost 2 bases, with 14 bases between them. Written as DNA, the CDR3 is TGTGCCAGCAGCGGAGGGCCTGAGGGCAACTATGGCTACACCTTC. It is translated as CASSGGPEGNYGYTF.

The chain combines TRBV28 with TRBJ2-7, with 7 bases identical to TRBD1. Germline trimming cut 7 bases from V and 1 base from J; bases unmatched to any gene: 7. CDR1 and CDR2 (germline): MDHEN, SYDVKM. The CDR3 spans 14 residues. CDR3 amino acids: CASTLTGESYEQYF. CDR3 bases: TGTGCCAGCACTCTCACAGGGGAGTCCTACGAGCAGTACTTC.

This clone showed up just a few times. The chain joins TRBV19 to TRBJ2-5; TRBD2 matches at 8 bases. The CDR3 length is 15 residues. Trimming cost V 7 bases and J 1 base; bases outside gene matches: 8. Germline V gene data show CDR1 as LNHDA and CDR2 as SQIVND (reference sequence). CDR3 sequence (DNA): TGTGCCAGTACCGCGGGGGGCAGGAGCCAAGAGACCCAGTACTTC. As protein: CASTAGGRSQETQYF. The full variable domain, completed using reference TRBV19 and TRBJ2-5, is DGGITQSPKYLFRKEGQNVTLSCEQNLNHDAMYWYRQDPGQGLRLIYYSQIVNDFQKGDIAEGYSVSREKKESFPLTVTSAQKNPTAFYLCASTAGGRSQETQYFGPGTRLLVL.

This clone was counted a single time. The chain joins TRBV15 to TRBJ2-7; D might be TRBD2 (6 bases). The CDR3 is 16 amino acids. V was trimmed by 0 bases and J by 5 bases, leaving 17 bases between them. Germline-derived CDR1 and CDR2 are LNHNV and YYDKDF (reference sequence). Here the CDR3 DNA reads TGTGCCACCAGCAGAGATCAGGGAGGAGCCCCCGACGAGCAGTACTTC. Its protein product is CATSRDQGGAPDEQYF.

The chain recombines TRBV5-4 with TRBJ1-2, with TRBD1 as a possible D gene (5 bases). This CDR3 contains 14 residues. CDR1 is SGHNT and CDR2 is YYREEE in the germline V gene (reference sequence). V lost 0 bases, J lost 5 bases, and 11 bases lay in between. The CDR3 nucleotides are TGTGCCAGCAGCTTGGAAGGGGTTCGGTATGGCTACACCTTC. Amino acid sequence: CASSLEGVRYGYTF.

CDR3 loop: CASSYGAGGNQPQHF. The DNA of the CDR3 is TGTGCCAGCAGTTACGGGGCAGGGGGCAATCAGCCCCAGCATTTT. V usage is TRBV6-5 and J usage is TRBJ1-5, with D tentatively TRBD1 (6 bases). The V and J ends lost 2 bases and 2 bases respectively, with 10 bases between them. The germline V gene encodes CDR1 MNHEY and CDR2 SVGAGI. This CDR3 contains 15 residues.

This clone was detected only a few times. This CDR3 is CASSQDLTGRGRQPQHF. CDR3 DNA: TGTGCCAGCAGCCAAGATCTTACCGGCAGGGGCCGTCAGCCCCAGCATTTT. The chain links TRBV4-2 to TRBJ1-5; TRBD1 is a possible D gene (6 bases). Germline V lookup: CDR1 LGHNA, CDR2 YNFKEQ. Trimming took off 0 bases at V and 6 bases at J, with 18 bases between the two ends. The CDR3 totals 17 residues.

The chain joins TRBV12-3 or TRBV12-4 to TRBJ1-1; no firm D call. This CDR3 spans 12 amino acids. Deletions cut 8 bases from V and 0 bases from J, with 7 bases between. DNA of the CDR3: TGTGCCAGCCTCTTCTTGAACACTGAAGCTTTCTTT. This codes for CASLFLNTEAFF.

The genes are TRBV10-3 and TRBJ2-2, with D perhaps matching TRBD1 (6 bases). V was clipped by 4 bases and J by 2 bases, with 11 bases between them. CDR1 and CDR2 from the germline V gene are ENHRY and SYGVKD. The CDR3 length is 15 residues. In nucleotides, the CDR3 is TGTGCCATCAGTGTGCAGGGGATCAACACCGGGGAGCTGTTTTTT. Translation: CAISVQGINTGELFF.

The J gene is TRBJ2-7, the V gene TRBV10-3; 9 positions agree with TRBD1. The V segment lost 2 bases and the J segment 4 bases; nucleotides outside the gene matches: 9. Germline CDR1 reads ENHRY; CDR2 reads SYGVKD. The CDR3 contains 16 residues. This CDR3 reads CAISEGTRDREYEQYF. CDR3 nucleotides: TGTGCCATCAGTGAGGGCACCCGGGACAGGGAGTACGAGCAGTACTTC.

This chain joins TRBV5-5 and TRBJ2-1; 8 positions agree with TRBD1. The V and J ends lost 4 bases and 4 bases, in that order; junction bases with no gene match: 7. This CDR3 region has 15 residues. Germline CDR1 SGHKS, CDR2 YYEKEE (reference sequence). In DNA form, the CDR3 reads TGTGCCAGCAGCCCGACAGGGGCCCTTTACAATGAGCAGTTCTTC. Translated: CASSPTGALYNEQFF. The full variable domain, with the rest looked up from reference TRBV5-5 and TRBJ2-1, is DAGVTQSPTHLIKTRGQQVTLRCSPISGHKSVSWYQQVLGQGPQFIFQYYEKEERGRGNFPDRFSARQFPNYSSELNVNALLLGDSALYLCASSPTGALYNEQFFGPGTRLTVL.

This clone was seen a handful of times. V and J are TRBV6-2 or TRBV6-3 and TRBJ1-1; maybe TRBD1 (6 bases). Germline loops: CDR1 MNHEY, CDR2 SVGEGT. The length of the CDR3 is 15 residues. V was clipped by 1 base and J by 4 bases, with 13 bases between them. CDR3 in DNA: TGTGCCAGCAGTTACTGGGACACACGATCCACTGAAGCTTTCTTT. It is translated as CASSYWDTRSTEAFF.

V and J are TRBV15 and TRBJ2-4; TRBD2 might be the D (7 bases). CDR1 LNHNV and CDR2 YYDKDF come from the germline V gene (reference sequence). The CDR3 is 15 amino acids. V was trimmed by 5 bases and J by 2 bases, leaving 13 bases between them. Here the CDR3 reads CATSEGGGTKNIQYF. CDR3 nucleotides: TGTGCCACCAGCGAAGGGGGAGGGACCAAAAACATTCAGTACTTC.

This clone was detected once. The CDR3 loop reads CASRSSDSQPQHF. The CDR3 DNA sequence: TGCGCCAGCAGAAGTTCGGACAGCCAGCCCCAGCATTTT. The chain is built from TRBV5-1 and TRBJ1-5, with a possible D match to TRBD1 (6 bases). CDR3 length: 13 residues. Germline V gives CDR1 SGHRS, CDR2 YFSETQ. V lost 5 bases, J lost 7 bases, and 13 bases lay in between.

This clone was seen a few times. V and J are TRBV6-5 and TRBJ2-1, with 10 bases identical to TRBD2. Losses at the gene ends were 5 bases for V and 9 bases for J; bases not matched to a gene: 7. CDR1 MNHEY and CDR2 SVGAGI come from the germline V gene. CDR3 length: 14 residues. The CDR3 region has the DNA TGTGCCAGCAGTACCAGCGGGGGGGCGAGTGAGCAGTTCTTC. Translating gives CASSTSGGASEQFF.

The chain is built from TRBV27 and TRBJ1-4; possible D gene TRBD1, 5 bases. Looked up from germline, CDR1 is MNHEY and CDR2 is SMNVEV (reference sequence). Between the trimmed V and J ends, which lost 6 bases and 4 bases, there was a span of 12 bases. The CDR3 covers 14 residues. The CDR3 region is CASSSGGNNEKLFF. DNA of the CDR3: TGTGCCAGCAGCTCCGGGGGGAATAATGAAAAACTGTTTTTT.